Listed here are 32 T cell receptor beta chains from one sample, sequenced in a study of cytomegalovirus exposure and HLA in healthy donors. 13 Jbeta primers and 60 Vbeta primers were used for the PCR. This table comes from immunoSEQ multiplex PCR, and its TCRdb copy is limited to in-frame clones, with some not included. The sample records roughly 40,000 clones, roughly 47% being singletons. The source material was PBMCs. The receptors were gathered from a human donor in good health.

This sequence joins TRBV7-6 and TRBJ2-7, with no clear D. Germline-derived CDR1 and CDR2 are SGHVS and FNYEAQ. The CDR3 loop spans 12 amino acids. The ends were cut back, 1 base at V and 6 bases at J, with 7 bases in the middle. CDR3 sequence reads: CASSLEISEQYF. The CDR3 coding sequence is TGTGCCAGCAGCTTAGAAATCAGCGAGCAGTACTTC.

This clone turned up a few times. The chain combines TRBV28 with TRBJ1-5, with D unresolved. Germline-derived CDR1 and CDR2 are MDHEN and SYDVKM. This CDR3 contains 13 residues. V lost 1 base and J lost 6, with 7 bases in between. CDR3 bases: TGTGCCAGCAGTTTATCGGCGGTTCAGCCCCAGCATTTT. Translated: CASSLSAVQPQHF.

The rearrangement uses TRBV10-3 and TRBJ2-1; TRBD2 matches 9 bases. The CDR3 has 14 amino acids. Trimming took 7 bases from V and 5 from J; bases not matched to a gene: 6. CDR1 is ENHRY and CDR2 is SYGVKD in the germline V gene. In DNA form, the CDR3 reads TGTGCCATCAATATGCGGGGGGGAGACAATGAGCAGTTCTTC. It encodes CAINMRGGDNEQFF.

The J gene is TRBJ1-1, the V gene TRBV6-6, with D unclear. The CDR3 spans 14 residues. Germline CDR1 reads MNHNY; CDR2 reads SVGAGI (reference sequence). The V end lost 5 bases, the J end lost 1 base, and 11 bases lay between the germline ends. CDR3 nucleotides: TGTGCCAGCAGTCTCCAGATGTCGAACACTGAAGCTTTCTTT. Residues: CASSLQMSNTEAFF.

The J gene is TRBJ1-1, the V gene TRBV5-5, with 11 nucleotides matching TRBD1. Germline lookup yields CDR1 SGHKS and CDR2 YYEKEE (reference sequence). The junction had 8 bases not matched to a gene; V was cut back by 0 bases and J by 1 base. The CDR3 totals 18 residues. CDR3 nucleotides: TGTGCCAGCAGCTTGGGGGTATGGGACAGGGGGGCGAACACTGAAGCTTTCTTT. This translates into CASSLGVWDRGANTEAFF.

This sequence joins TRBV19 and TRBJ2-7; D remains ambiguous. In germline, CDR1 is LNHDA, CDR2 SQIVND (reference sequence). The CDR3 loop spans 13 amino acids. Deletions cut 5 bases from V and 10 bases from J, with 18 bases between. CDR3 DNA: TGTGCCAGTAGTTACGGAGCCCAAGAGGCCCAGTACTTC. Amino acid sequence: CASSYGAQEAQYF. Filled out from reference TRBV19 and TRBJ2-7, the complete variable domain reads DGGITQSPKYLFRKEGQNVTLSCEQNLNHDAMYWYRQDPGQGLRLIYYSQIVNDFQKGDIAEGYSVSREKKESFPLTVTSAQKNPTAFYLCASSYGAQEAQYFGPGTRLTVT.

The chain links TRBV30 to TRBJ2-1, with 10 bases aligning to TRBD2. Germline V gene lookup returns CDR1 GTSNPN and CDR2 SVGIG (reference sequence). V gave up 5 bases and J gave up 2 bases; unmatched junction bases: 6. The CDR3 spans 15 residues. This CDR3 reads CAWGLAGDPYNEQFF. CDR3 DNA sequence: TGTGCCTGGGGTCTAGCGGGAGACCCCTACAATGAGCAGTTCTTC.

This chain uses TRBV11-2 with TRBJ2-5; 9 bases align to TRBD1. The J call may be incorrect, as the DNA end agrees better with TRBJ2-7. Germline V gene sequence: CDR1 SGHAT, CDR2 FQNNGV. The CDR3 spans 16 residues. The CDR3 protein is CASSQAGTGSSYEQYF. CDR3 nucleotides: TGTGCCAGCAGCCAAGCTGGGACAGGGAGCTCCTACGAGCAGTACTTC.

This clone turned up a few times. V usage is TRBV9 and J usage is TRBJ1-5; unclear D gene. Germline V CDR1 and CDR2: SGDLS, YYNGEE. The CDR3 loop spans 14 amino acids. V dropped 5 bases and J dropped 0 bases, with 9 bases sitting between them. The CDR3 here is CASSPIDSNQPQHF. The DNA for the CDR3 is TGTGCCAGCAGTCCAATAGATAGCAATCAGCCCCAGCATTTT.

The V gene is TRBV30, the J gene TRBJ1-2; D is unresolved. The CDR3 has 13 residues. Trimming stripped 0 bases from V and 8 bases from J, with 13 bases between. CDR1 and CDR2 (germline): GTSNPN, SVGIG (reference sequence). The DNA of the CDR3 is TGTGCCTGGAGTGTTTACACAAGCGGCGGCTACACCTTC. This gives the protein CAWSVYTSGGYTF.

This chain connects TRBV18 to TRBJ1-1; tentatively, D is TRBD1 (6 bases). The CDR3 loop spans 12 amino acids. Germline assignment: CDR1 KGHSH and CDR2 LQKENI. V dropped 3 bases and J dropped 7 bases, with 9 bases sitting between them. The CDR3: CASSPDRHEAFF. The CDR3 region has the DNA TGTGCCAGCTCACCTGACAGGCATGAAGCTTTCTTT.

This clone has more than one count but fewer than ten. V and J are TRBV7-9 and TRBJ2-5, with D hard to call. Trimming left V 3 bases short and J 2 bases short, with 7 bases between. The CDR3 loop spans 13 amino acids. CDR1 SEHNR and CDR2 FQNEAQ come from the germline V gene (reference sequence). The CDR3 spells CASSLGHQETQYF. The CDR3 DNA follows: TGTGCCAGCAGCTTGGGCCATCAAGAGACCCAGTACTTC.

This chain links TRBV27 with TRBJ2-3, with 9 bases identical to TRBD2. The CDR3 is made up of 14 amino acids. Trimming at V came to 6 bases and at J to 4 bases, leaving 5 bases not matched to a gene. Germline CDR1 MNHEY, CDR2 SMNVEV (reference sequence). CDR3 nucleotides: TGTGCCAGCAGACAAGGGACTAGCCCAGATACGCAGTATTTT. Protein product: CASRQGTSPDTQYF.

This clone was counted only a few times. The chain carries TRBV25-1 and TRBJ1-2; 9 bases are shared with TRBD1. CDR1 is MGHDK, CDR2 SYGVNS, per germline. With 6 bases clipped from V and 1 base from J, the junction kept 6 bases outside the gene matches. This CDR3 has 15 amino acids. The CDR3 reads CASSHQDRGNYGYTF. The DNA for the CDR3 is TGTGCCAGCAGCCACCAGGACAGGGGTAACTATGGCTACACCTTC.

This clone was picked up a small number of times. The chain is built from TRBV27 and TRBJ1-4, with D perhaps TRBD1 (6 bases). CDR3 size: 16 residues. The germline CDR1 and CDR2 sequences are MNHEY and SMNVEV (reference sequence). The ends were cut back, 4 bases at V and 6 bases at J, with 18 bases in the middle. The CDR3 nucleotides read TGTGCCAGCAGTTCACGGGCCAACAGGGCTGATGAAAAACTGTTTTTT. This sequence encodes CASSSRANRADEKLFF.

The gene calls are TRBV18 and TRBJ2-4; 9 bases line up with TRBD1. J was trimmed by 2 bases and V by 2 bases; bases with no gene match: 1. Germline-derived CDR1 and CDR2 are KGHSH and LQKENI. The CDR3 consists of 15 residues. The CDR3 nucleotides read TGTGCCAGCTCACCAACAGGGGGCACCAAAAACATTCAGTACTTC. Protein sequence: CASSPTGGTKNIQYF.

Of note for this clone: In the same sample, other DNA sequences code for this CDR3. The genes are TRBV2 and TRBJ2-5; 11 nucleotides agree with TRBD2. In germline, CDR1 is SNHLY, CDR2 FYNNEI. The ends lost 4 bases at V and 2 bases at J; junction bases unmatched: 3. There are 15 residues in the CDR3. The CDR3 DNA reads TGTGCCAGCAGTGCACTAGCGGGGGTACAAGAGACCCAGTACTTC. Residues: CASSALAGVQETQYF.

The chain has TRBV27 and TRBJ1-2, with D possibly TRBD1 on 5 matching bases. Germline-derived CDR1 and CDR2 are MNHEY and SMNVEV (reference sequence). This CDR3 is built from 14 residues. The germline V and J ends were trimmed by 7 bases and 4 bases, with 16 bases remaining between them. CDR3 residues: CASTSGISGYGYTF. The DNA of the CDR3 is TGTGCCAGCACTTCAGGGATTTCGGGCTATGGCTACACCTTC.

A few counts support this clone. The J gene is TRBJ2-3, the V gene TRBV4-1; D uncertain. Looked up from germline, CDR1 is MGHRA and CDR2 is YSYEKL. This CDR3 region has 14 residues. The V gene lost 3 bases and the J gene lost 5 bases, with 12 bases spanning the gap. In DNA form, the CDR3 reads TGCGCCAGCAGCCATGCCGTAGCTTTAGATACGCAGTATTTT. Translated: CASSHAVALDTQYF.

The V and J genes are TRBV28 and TRBJ2-7, with D unresolved. Germline lookup yields CDR1 MDHEN and CDR2 SYDVKM. V was trimmed by 4 bases and J by 7 bases, leaving 11 bases between them. The CDR3 totals 12 residues. CDR3 in amino acids: CASSWLRREQYF. CDR3 nucleotide sequence: TGTGCCAGCAGTTGGTTACGCCGGGAGCAGTACTTC.

V is TRBV18 and J is TRBJ1-5; TRBD1 agrees at 7 bases. The germline gives CDR1 KGHSH, CDR2 LQKENI. V trimming: 6 bases; J trimming: 2 bases; junction bases outside the gene matches: 7. The CDR3 runs 15 residues. The CDR3 is CASSPQGVGNQPQHF. The CDR3 DNA is TGTGCCAGCTCCCCGCAGGGGGTAGGCAATCAGCCCCAGCATTTT.

This clone has only a few counts. The chain is built from TRBV9 and TRBJ2-5; 7 bases match TRBD2. The CDR3 loop spans 13 amino acids. Germline trimming cut 0 bases from V and 5 bases from J; bases unmatched to any gene: 1. Germline V gene lookup returns CDR1 SGDLS and CDR2 YYNGEE. The chain's CDR3 is CASSVGSGETQYF. The DNA of the CDR3 is TGTGCCAGCAGCGTAGGTAGCGGGGAGACCCAGTACTTC.

V and J are TRBV10-2 and TRBJ2-3; TRBD1 matches 7 bases. The CDR3 is 14 residues long. Germline V gene lookup returns CDR1 WSHSY and CDR2 SAAADI. Losses at the gene ends were 9 bases for V and 2 bases for J; bases not matched to a gene: 8. CDR3 DNA: TGCGCCAGTGGGGACAGCAGCTTCACAGATACGCAGTATTTT. Its translation: CASGDSSFTDTQYF.

V and J are TRBV2 and TRBJ2-1; 11 bases line up with TRBD2. Per germline, CDR1 SNHLY and CDR2 FYNNEI. The J segment lost 5 bases and the V segment lost 7 bases, leaving 7 bases of the junction unmatched. This CDR3 region has 15 residues. The CDR3 loop reads CASTQTSGIDNEQFF. DNA of the CDR3: TGTGCCAGCACCCAGACTAGCGGGATTGACAATGAGCAGTTCTTC.

The chain recombines TRBV5-1 with TRBJ2-7, with a tentative D call TRBD1 (5 bases). Germline loops: CDR1 SGHRS, CDR2 YFSETQ. The CDR3 loop spans 13 amino acids. Trimming took 4 bases from V and 1 from J, leaving 9 bases between them. CDR3 region: CASSHDSSYEQYF. CDR3 bases: TGCGCCAGCAGCCATGACAGTTCCTACGAGCAGTACTTC. The full variable domain, in which reference TRBV5-1 and TRBJ2-7 provide the parts outside the CDR3, is KAGVTQTPRYLIKTRGQQVTLSCSPISGHRSVSWYQQTPGQGLQFLFEYFSETQRNKGNFPGRFSGRQFSNSRSEMNVSTLELGDSALYLCASSHDSSYEQYFGPGTRLTVT.

This clone was counted ten times or more. The genes are TRBV28 and TRBJ1-6; D is perhaps TRBD1 (6 bases). CDR3 size: 14 residues. The germline CDR1 and CDR2 sequences are MDHEN and SYDVKM. The V and J ends lost 6 bases and 11 bases respectively, with 17 bases between them. The CDR3 DNA reads as TGTGCCAGCAGCGAACAACAGGGTCCTGCACCCCTCCACTTT. Its translation: CASSEQQGPAPLHF.

The chain links TRBV7-9 to TRBJ2-1, with unresolved D. The germline V gene encodes CDR1 SEHNR and CDR2 FQNEAQ (reference sequence). V was shortened by 3 bases and J by 14 bases, with 14 bases between the two germline ends. The CDR3 has 12 amino acids. The DNA for the CDR3 is TGTGCCAGCAGCTTGGGCACGGATCACGAGTTCTTC. Translated, it gives CASSLGTDHEFF.

This chain uses TRBV9 with TRBJ2-2; D is unresolved. CDR1 SGDLS and CDR2 YYNGEE come from the germline V gene. The CDR3 sequence is 12 residues long. The V and J ends lost 2 bases and 3 bases respectively, with 2 bases between them. Here the CDR3 reads CASSVDTGELFF. As DNA, the CDR3 is TGTGCCAGCAGCGTCGACACCGGGGAGCTGTTTTTT.

CDR3 coding DNA: TGTGCCACCGGGACACCTACCTACGAGCAGTACTTC. Translated, it gives CATGTPTYEQYF. This chain links TRBV19 with TRBJ2-7; D is perhaps TRBD1 (6 bases). This CDR3 is built from 12 residues. V lost 10 bases to trimming and J lost 2 bases, with 12 bases between them. Germline CDR1 reads LNHDA; CDR2 reads SQIVND (reference sequence).

The chain employs TRBV7-2 and TRBJ1-5; D uncertain. The CDR3 has 15 amino acids. Germline values: CDR1 SGHTA, CDR2 FQGNSA. Trimming removed 1 base from V and 9 bases from J, with 16 bases in between. The CDR3: CASSLGFPGKGPQHF. CDR3 DNA sequence: TGTGCCAGCAGCTTAGGGTTCCCGGGGAAAGGGCCCCAGCATTTT.

The J gene is TRBJ2-1, the V gene TRBV7-6, with D possibly TRBD2 on 6 matching bases. The V gene lost 1 base and the J gene lost 9 bases, with 16 bases spanning the gap. There are 15 residues in the CDR3. Germline values: CDR1 SGHVS, CDR2 FNYEAQ. The CDR3 loop is CASSLGQGGLVEQFF. In nucleotides, the CDR3 is TGTGCCAGCAGCTTAGGGCAAGGAGGGCTGGTTGAGCAGTTCTTC.

The chain uses TRBV5-1 and TRBJ1-1, with a possible D match to TRBD1 (6 bases). Germline CDR1 is SGHRS and CDR2 is YFSETQ. The CDR3 has 14 amino acids. V lost 0 bases and J lost 5, with 11 bases in between. As DNA, the CDR3 is TGCGCCAGCAGCTTGGACAGGGATGGGACTGAAGCTTTCTTT. Protein sequence: CASSLDRDGTEAFF.